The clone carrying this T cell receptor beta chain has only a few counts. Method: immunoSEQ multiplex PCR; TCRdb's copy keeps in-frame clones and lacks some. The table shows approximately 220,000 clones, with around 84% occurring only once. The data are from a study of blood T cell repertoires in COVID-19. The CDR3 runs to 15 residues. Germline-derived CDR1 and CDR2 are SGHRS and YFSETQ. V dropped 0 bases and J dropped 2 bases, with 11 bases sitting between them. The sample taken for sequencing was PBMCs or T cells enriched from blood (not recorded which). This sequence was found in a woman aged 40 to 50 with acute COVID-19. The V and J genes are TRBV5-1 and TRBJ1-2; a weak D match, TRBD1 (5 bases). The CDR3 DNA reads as TGCGCCAGCAGCTTGGGGGGTTCAGGGAACTATGGCTACACCTTC. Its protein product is CASSLGGSGNYGYTF.